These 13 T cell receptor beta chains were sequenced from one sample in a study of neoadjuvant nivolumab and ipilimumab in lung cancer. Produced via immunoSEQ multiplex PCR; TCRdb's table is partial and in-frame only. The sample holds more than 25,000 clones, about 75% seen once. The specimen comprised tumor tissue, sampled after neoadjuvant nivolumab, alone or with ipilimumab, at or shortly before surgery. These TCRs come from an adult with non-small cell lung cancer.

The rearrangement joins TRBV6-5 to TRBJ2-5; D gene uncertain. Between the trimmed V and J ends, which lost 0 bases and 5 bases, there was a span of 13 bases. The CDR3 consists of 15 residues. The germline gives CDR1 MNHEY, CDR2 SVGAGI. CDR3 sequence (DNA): TGTGCCAGCAGTTACTCGGGGTCCCCCGGGGAGACCCAGTACTTC. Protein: CASSYSGSPGETQYF.

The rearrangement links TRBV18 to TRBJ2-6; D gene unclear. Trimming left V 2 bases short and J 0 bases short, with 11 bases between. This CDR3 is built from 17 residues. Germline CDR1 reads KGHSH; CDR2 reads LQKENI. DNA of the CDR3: TGTGCCAGCTCACCAGGGCAGGTTTCCTCTGGGGCCAACGTCCTGACTTTC. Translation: CASSPGQVSSGANVLTF.

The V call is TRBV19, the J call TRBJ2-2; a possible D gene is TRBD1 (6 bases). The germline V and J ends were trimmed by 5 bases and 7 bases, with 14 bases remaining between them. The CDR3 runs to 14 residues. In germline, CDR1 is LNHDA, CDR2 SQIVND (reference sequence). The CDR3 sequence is CASSSTGSGGELFF. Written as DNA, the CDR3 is TGTGCCAGTAGTTCTACAGGGTCCGGCGGGGAGCTGTTTTTT.

The CDR3 sequence is CASSQEPTGSEAFF. CDR3 sequence (DNA): TGCGCCAGCAGCCAAGAACCGACAGGCTCTGAAGCTTTCTTT. J is TRBJ1-1 and V is TRBV4-1; D is possibly TRBD1 (6 bases). Germline V gene sequence: CDR1 MGHRA, CDR2 YSYEKL. The CDR3 covers 14 residues. Between the trimmed V and J ends, which lost 0 bases and 6 bases, there was a span of 11 bases.

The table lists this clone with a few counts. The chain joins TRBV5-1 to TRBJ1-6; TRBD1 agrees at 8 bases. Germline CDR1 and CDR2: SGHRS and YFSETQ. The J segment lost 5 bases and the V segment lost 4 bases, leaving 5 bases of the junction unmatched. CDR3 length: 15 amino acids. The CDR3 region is CASSPGQGDNSPLHF. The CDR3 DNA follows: TGCGCCAGCAGCCCCGGACAGGGAGATAATTCACCCCTCCACTTT. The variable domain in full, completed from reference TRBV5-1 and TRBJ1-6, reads KAGVTQTPRYLIKTRGQQVTLSCSPISGHRSVSWYQQTPGQGLQFLFEYFSETQRNKGNFPGRFSGRQFSNSRSEMNVSTLELGDSALYLCASSPGQGDNSPLHFGNGTRLTVT.

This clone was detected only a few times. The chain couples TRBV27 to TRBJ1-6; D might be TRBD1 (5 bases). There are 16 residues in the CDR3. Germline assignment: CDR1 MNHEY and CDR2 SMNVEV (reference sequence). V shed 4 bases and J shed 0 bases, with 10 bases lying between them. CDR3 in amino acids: CASSSEGSSYNSPLHF. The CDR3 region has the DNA TGTGCCAGCAGTTCAGAGGGGAGCTCCTATAATTCACCCCTCCACTTT.

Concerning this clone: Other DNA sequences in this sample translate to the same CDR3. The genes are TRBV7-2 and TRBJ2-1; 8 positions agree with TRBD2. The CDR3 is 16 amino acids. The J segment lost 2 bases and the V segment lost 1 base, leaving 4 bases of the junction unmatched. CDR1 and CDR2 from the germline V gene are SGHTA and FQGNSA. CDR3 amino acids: CASSLVGGGTYNEQFF. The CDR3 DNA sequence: TGTGCCAGCAGCTTAGTTGGCGGGGGGACCTACAATGAGCAGTTCTTC. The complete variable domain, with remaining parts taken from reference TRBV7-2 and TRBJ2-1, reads GAGVSQSPSNKVTEKGKDVELRCDPISGHTALYWYRQSLGQGLEFLIYFQGNSAPDKSGLPSDRFSAERTGGSVSTLTIQRTQQEDSAVYLCASSLVGGGTYNEQFFGPGTRLTVL.

In DNA form, the CDR3 reads TGTGCCAGCAGCCTGAGGGACTTCGAGGAGACCCAGTACTTC. Protein: CASSLRDFEETQYF. V is TRBV5-6 and J is TRBJ2-5; weak D call: TRBD2 (6 bases). The CDR3 runs to 14 residues. Trimming removed 4 bases at V and 5 bases at J, with 15 bases between. The germline gives CDR1 SGHDT, CDR2 YYEEEE.

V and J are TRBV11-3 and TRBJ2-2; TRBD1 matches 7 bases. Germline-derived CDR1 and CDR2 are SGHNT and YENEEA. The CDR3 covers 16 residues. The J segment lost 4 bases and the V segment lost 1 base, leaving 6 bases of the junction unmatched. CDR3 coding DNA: TGTGCCAGCAGCTTAGGTCTGACAGGGACCACCGGGGAGCTGTTTTTT. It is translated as CASSLGLTGTTGELFF.

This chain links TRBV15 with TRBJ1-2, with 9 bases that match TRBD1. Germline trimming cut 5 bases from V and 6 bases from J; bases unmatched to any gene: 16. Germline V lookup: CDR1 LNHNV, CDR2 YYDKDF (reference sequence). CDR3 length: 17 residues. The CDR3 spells CATSEGQGSGVRNGYTF. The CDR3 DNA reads TGTGCCACCAGCGAGGGACAGGGCTCTGGGGTTAGGAATGGCTACACCTTC.

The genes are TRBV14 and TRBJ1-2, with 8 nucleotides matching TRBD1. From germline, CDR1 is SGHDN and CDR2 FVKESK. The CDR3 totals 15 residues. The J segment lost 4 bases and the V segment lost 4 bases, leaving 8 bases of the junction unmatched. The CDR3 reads CASSPPMGTGYGYTF. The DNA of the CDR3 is TGTGCCAGCAGCCCACCTATGGGGACAGGCTATGGCTACACCTTC.

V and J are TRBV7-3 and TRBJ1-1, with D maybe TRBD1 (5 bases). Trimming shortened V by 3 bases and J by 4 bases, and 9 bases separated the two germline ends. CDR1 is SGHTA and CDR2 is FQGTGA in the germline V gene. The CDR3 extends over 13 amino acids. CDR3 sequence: CASSLTASTEAFF. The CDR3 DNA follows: TGTGCCAGCAGCTTGACAGCGAGCACTGAAGCTTTCTTT. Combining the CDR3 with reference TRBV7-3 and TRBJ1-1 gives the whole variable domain GAGVSQTPSNKVTEKGKYVELRCDPISGHTALYWYRQSLGQGPEFLIYFQGTGAADDSGLPNDRFFAVRPEGSVSTLKIQRTERGDSAVYLCASSLTASTEAFFGQGTRLTVV.

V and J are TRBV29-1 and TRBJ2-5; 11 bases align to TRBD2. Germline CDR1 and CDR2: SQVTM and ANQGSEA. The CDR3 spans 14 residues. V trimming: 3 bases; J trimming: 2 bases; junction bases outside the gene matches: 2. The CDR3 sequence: CSVDRLAGQETQYF. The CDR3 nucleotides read TGCAGCGTTGACCGACTAGCGGGGCAAGAGACCCAGTACTTC.